These T cell receptor beta chains were read from a single sample in a study of blood T cell repertoires in COVID-19. Assay used: immunoSEQ multiplex PCR; TCRdb lists only in-frame clones, some missing. The sample yields more than 450,000 clones, around 90% seen once. What was sequenced was PBMCs or T cells enriched from blood (not recorded which). The receptor source for this set is a woman aged 18 to 35 who had recovered from COVID-19. Each CDR3 is given with its conserved first and last residue. Fields, in order: V gene, clone size, D gene, J gene, CDR3 DNA, CDR3 protein. The D gene is left open where the match is weak. Clone size is given for some rows only: seen once, a few or many times, or a class if the clone is expanded.

V: TRBV11-2
size: -
D: TRBD1
J: TRBJ2-1
DNA: TGTGCCAGCAGCCCGACGACAGGGGCAGGCAATGAGCAGTTCTTC
CDR3: CASSPTTGAGNEQFF

V: TRBV2
size: -
D: -
J: TRBJ2-3
DNA: TGTGCCAGTTCCCAATTCGGGAGTCCCTACACAGATACGCAGTATTTT
CDR3: CASSQFGSPYTDTQYF

V: TRBV7-9
size: -
D: -
J: TRBJ1-1
DNA: TGTGCCAGCAGCTCCGCCTTTACGACAGTGAACACTGAAGCTTTCTTT
CDR3: CASSSAFTTVNTEAFF

V: TRBV7-2
size: -
D: -
J: TRBJ2-3
DNA: TGTGCCAGCAGCTTAGGACAGGGCACAGATACGCAGTATTTT
CDR3: CASSLGQGTDTQYF

V: TRBV11-2
size: -
D: -
J: TRBJ2-1
DNA: TGTGCAGCAGGGAGGTTAGGCAATGAGCAGTTCTTC
CDR3: CAAGRLGNEQFF

V: TRBV9
size: once
D: TRBD1
J: TRBJ1-1
DNA: TGTGCCAGCAGCGTAGGAATTGGACAGGGAAACACTGAAGCTTTCTTT
CDR3: CASSVGIGQGNTEAFF

V: TRBV4-2
size: -
D: -
J: TRBJ2-5
DNA: TGTGCCAGCAGCCAAGTTGGCGGGCGTGAAGAGACCCAGTACTTC
CDR3: CASSQVGGREETQYF

V: TRBV5-4
size: -
D: -
J: TRBJ2-2
DNA: TGTGCCAGCAGCTTTCTCGGGACTTCGAACACCGGGGAGCTGTTTTTT
CDR3: CASSFLGTSNTGELFF

V: TRBV2
size: -
D: -
J: TRBJ2-2
DNA: TGTGCCAGCAGTGAGACCGGGACTGGCGGGGAGCTGTTTTTT
CDR3: CASSETGTGGELFF

V: TRBV5-5
size: few
D: -
J: TRBJ2-1
DNA: TGTGCCAGCAGCTCCTGGGGGGTGGGGAATGAGCAGTTCTTC
CDR3: CASSSWGVGNEQFF

V: TRBV11-2
size: -
D: TRBD1
J: TRBJ1-2
DNA: TGTGCCAGCAGCTTAGACGGGACAGGGGCTGGAGGCTACACCTTC
CDR3: CASSLDGTGAGGYTF

V: TRBV10-1
size: -
D: -
J: TRBJ2-3
DNA: TGCGCCAGCAGTGTAGACTCCGGGGGGCGATTAACAGATACGCAGTATTTT
CDR3: CASSVDSGGRLTDTQYF

V: TRBV5-8
size: -
D: -
J: TRBJ1-6
DNA: TGTGCCAGCACCCGCGGCGGAGGTTCGTCACCCCTCCACTTT
CDR3: CASTRGGGSSPLHF

V: TRBV2
size: -
D: -
J: TRBJ2-3
DNA: TGTGCCAGCAGTTCAGGGGCGAATACGCAGTATTTT
CDR3: CASSSGANTQYF

V: TRBV28
size: -
D: -
J: TRBJ1-3
DNA: TGTGCCAGCAGTCGGCCCGGAGGGACTGCTGGAAACACCATATATTTT
CDR3: CASSRPGGTAGNTIYF

V: TRBV7-2
size: -
D: TRBD1
J: TRBJ1-5
DNA: TGTGCCAGCAGCCCCCAGGGGGGCAATCAGCCCCAGCATTTT
CDR3: CASSPQGGNQPQHF

V: TRBV11-2
size: few
D: TRBD1
J: TRBJ2-7
DNA: TGTGCCAGCAGCTTAGTCGAGGACAGGGTTCGCGAGCAGTACTTC
CDR3: CASSLVEDRVREQYF

V: TRBV18
size: -
D: TRBD2
J: TRBJ2-3
DNA: TGTGCCAGCTCACTCACTAGCGGTTCTAGCACAGATACGCAGTATTTT
CDR3: CASSLTSGSSTDTQYF

V: TRBV7-2
size: -
D: -
J: TRBJ2-7
DNA: TGTGCCAGCAGCTTTCCCGGCTACGAGCAGTACTTC
CDR3: CASSFPGYEQYF

V: TRBV6-1
size: -
D: -
J: TRBJ2-6
DNA: TGTGCCAGCAGTGAAGCTCGAACAGGACCCTCTGGGGCCAACGTCCTGACTTTC
CDR3: CASSEARTGPSGANVLTF

V: TRBV10-3
size: -
D: TRBD2
J: TRBJ2-3
DNA: TGTGCCATCAGAGGGACTAGCGGGGGGATTTCTAGCACAGATACGCAGTATTTT
CDR3: CAIRGTSGGISSTDTQYF

V: TRBV10-3
size: -
D: -
J: TRBJ1-3
DNA: TGTGCCATCAGTGACCTTGTTGGGACAAATGGAAACACCATATATTTT
CDR3: CAISDLVGTNGNTIYF

V: TRBV27
size: -
D: TRBD1
J: TRBJ2-3
DNA: TGTGCCAGCCACGGCCGGGACAGGGGTGGAGATACGCAGTATTTT
CDR3: CASHGRDRGGDTQYF

V: TRBV6-4
size: -
D: -
J: TRBJ2-3
DNA: TGTGCCAGCAGTGACTCAGCGTTCAGAGATACGCAGTATTTT
CDR3: CASSDSAFRDTQYF

V: TRBV28
size: -
D: -
J: TRBJ1-1
DNA: TGTGCCAGCAGTCGAGGTGAAGCTTTCTTT
CDR3: CASSRGEAFF

V: TRBV19
size: -
D: -
J: TRBJ1-1
DNA: TGTGCCAGTAGTACCCGCTCGAACAGTGAAGCTTTCTTT
CDR3: CASSTRSNSEAFF

V: TRBV10-3
size: -
D: TRBD1
J: TRBJ2-1
DNA: TGTGCCATCAGCGAAACAGGGGGTGGTTCCTACAATGAGCAGTTCTTC
CDR3: CAISETGGGSYNEQFF

V: TRBV10-1
size: -
D: -
J: TRBJ2-2
DNA: TGCGCCAGCAGTGGGAGAGAAGACGGGGAGCTGTTTTTT
CDR3: CASSGREDGELFF

V: TRBV7-9
size: -
D: -
J: TRBJ2-5
DNA: TGTGCCAGCAGCATCACAGAAGAAGAGACCCAGTACTTC
CDR3: CASSITEEETQYF

V: TRBV5-4
size: -
D: TRBD1
J: TRBJ1-1
DNA: TGTGCCAGCAGCGCCTGGACAGGGACCAACACTGAAGCTTTCTTT
CDR3: CASSAWTGTNTEAFF

V: TRBV2
size: few
D: -
J: TRBJ2-5
DNA: TGTGCCAGCATAGCGAGGAACCTAGGGGAGACCCAGTACTTC
CDR3: CASIARNLGETQYF

V: TRBV5-1
size: -
D: -
J: TRBJ1-1
DNA: TGCGCCAGCAGCCGGGGGATGAACACTGAAGCTTTCTTT
CDR3: CASSRGMNTEAFF

V: TRBV7-8
size: -
D: TRBD2
J: TRBJ2-3
DNA: TGTGCCAGCAGCTTAGTTCTAGCGGGAATCACAGATACGCAGTATTTT
CDR3: CASSLVLAGITDTQYF

V: TRBV10-1
size: -
D: -
J: TRBJ1-1
DNA: TGCGCCAGCAGTGAGTCTGCAGAGGACACTGAAGCTTTCTTT
CDR3: CASSESAEDTEAFF

V: TRBV30
size: once
D: TRBD1
J: TRBJ1-6
DNA: TGTGCCTGGACCTCCCGGGACAGTCATAATTCACCCCTCCACTTT
CDR3: CAWTSRDSHNSPLHF

V: TRBV15
size: -
D: -
J: TRBJ1-6
DNA: TGTGCCACCAGCAGAGAACCGACAGGAGATTCACCCCTCCACTTT
CDR3: CATSREPTGDSPLHF

V: TRBV11-2
size: -
D: -
J: TRBJ1-1
DNA: TGTGCCAGCAGCATGGACAGCCCTGAAGCTTTCTTT
CDR3: CASSMDSPEAFF

V: TRBV18
size: -
D: -
J: TRBJ1-1
DNA: TGTGCCAGCTCCACCGGGAACACTGAAGCTTTCTTT
CDR3: CASSTGNTEAFF

V: TRBV24-1
size: -
D: -
J: TRBJ1-5
DNA: TGTGCCACCAGTGGGGCAGGGATCAATCAGCCCCAGCATTTT
CDR3: CATSGAGINQPQHF

V: TRBV2
size: -
D: TRBD1
J: TRBJ1-5
DNA: TGTGCCAGCAGAGGACAGGCCCTCAATCAGCCCCAGCATTTT
CDR3: CASRGQALNQPQHF

V: TRBV5-6
size: -
D: TRBD1
J: TRBJ1-1
DNA: TGTGCCAGCAGCTCTCTAGCCCCGGGACAGGGGCGATTGGCTTTCTTT
CDR3: CASSSLAPGQGRLAFF

V: TRBV9
size: -
D: -
J: TRBJ1-1
DNA: TGTGCCAGCAGCCCGTGGGGGGGCGAGAACACTGAAGCTTTCTTT
CDR3: CASSPWGGENTEAFF

V: TRBV6-5
size: -
D: -
J: TRBJ1-5
DNA: TGTGCCAGCAGTTACTCCCGTAATACGGCCCAGCATTTT
CDR3: CASSYSRNTAQHF